This T cell receptor (beta chain) was found in a study of blood T cell repertoires in COVID-19. Turning to the study itself: Specimens from acute and convalescent COVID-19 originated in the United States, Italy and Spain.

Here immunoSEQ multiplex PCR was the method, and the copy in TCRdb shows in-frame clones only, minus some. The table includes about 220,000 clones, more than 65% detected once. Trimming took 4 bases from V and 3 from J, leaving 12 bases between them. This CDR3 is built from 15 residues. CDR1 is SNHLY, CDR2 FYNNEI, per germline. What was sequenced was peripheral blood. This TCR was sampled from a man aged 45-60 years with active or convalescent COVID-19. The chain employs TRBV2 and TRBJ1-4; tentatively, D is TRBD1 (5 bases). CDR3 residues: CASSVMTASNEKLFF. The CDR3 DNA follows: TGTGCCAGCAGTGTAATGACAGCCTCTAATGAAAAACTGTTTTTT.